What follows are 9 T cell receptor beta chains derived from one specimen sequenced in a study of human T cells and chemical hapten exposure. Each CDR3 protein gets one entry after TCRdb re-called the RACE reads with MiXCR. Of around 380,000 distinct CDR3 sequences listed, nearly 5% are singletons. Time point described: patch test 1, 2 weeks after DPC sensitization. Noted treatment: therapeutic diphenylcyclopropenone sensitization with weekly scalp DPC. The starting material was whole blood, obtained in connection with sensitization to the hapten diphenylcyclopropenone (DPC). The receptors were sampled from a woman in her fifties or sixties with alopecia areata. Some clones in this sample may be carry-over from other donors' samples.

The DNA of the CDR3 is TGTGCCAGCAGTTACTCTACGACTAGCGGGAGTCTTAACGAGCAGTACTTC. This encodes CASSYSTTSGSLNEQYF. The genes are TRBV6-6 and TRBJ2-7; TRBD2 matches at 12 bases. CDR1 is MNHNY and CDR2 is SVGAGI in the germline V gene (reference sequence). The V and J ends lost 0 bases and 5 bases, in that order; junction bases with no gene match: 8. The CDR3 sequence is 17 residues long.

The CDR3 DNA reads TGTGCCAGCTCACCACGAGATGAGATGTTTTTT. Translating gives CASSPRDEMFF. This rearrangement joins TRBV18 to TRBJ2-2; D not resolved. CDR3 length: 11 residues. V lost 1 base and J lost 15, with 9 bases in between. Germline CDR1 is KGHSH and CDR2 is LQKENI.

This clonotype was counted ten times or more. The chain employs TRBV12-3 or TRBV12-4 and TRBJ1-5; 9 nucleotides agree with TRBD1. This CDR3 is built from 14 residues. Trimming at V came to 7 bases and at J to 5 bases, leaving 6 bases not matched to a gene. The CDR3 DNA is TGTGCCAGCACCCGGACAGGGGTGGATCAGCCCCAGCATTTT. Translated: CASTRTGVDQPQHF.

This clonotype was counted between two and nine times. The chain joins TRBV20-1 to TRBJ2-1; a possible D gene is TRBD2 (5 bases). Trimming cost V 3 bases and J 4 bases, with 16 bases left between them. Germline CDR1 reads DFQATT; CDR2 reads SNEGSKA (reference sequence). This CDR3 region has 15 residues. Here the CDR3 DNA reads TGCAGTGCTAGTAGGCCGCTAGCAGATTACAATGAGCAGTTCTTC. This gives the protein CSASRPLADYNEQFF.

The chain joins TRBV4-2 to TRBJ2-2; TRBD2 matches at 14 bases. Germline V lookup: CDR1 LGHNA, CDR2 YNFKEQ. V lost 0 bases to trimming and J lost 0 bases; unmatched junction nucleotides: 3. The CDR3 is 19 residues long. CDR3 nucleotides: TGTGCCAGCAGCCAAGAGGGACTAGCGGGGGTCTCGAACACCGGGGAGCTGTTTTTT. It yields the protein CASSQEGLAGVSNTGELFF.

V and J are TRBV20-1 and TRBJ2-1; 8 nucleotides match TRBD2. J was trimmed by 5 bases and V by 3 bases; bases with no gene match: 6. The CDR3 totals 14 residues. Germline loops: CDR1 DFQATT, CDR2 SNEGSKA (reference sequence). CDR3 DNA: TGCAGTGCTAGGGCGGGGGGCAAGAACAATGAGCAGTTCTTC. Its protein product is CSARAGGKNNEQFF.

In the case of this clonotype: A read error may explain this, as a much larger clone is one base away. The chain carries TRBV20-1 and TRBJ1-2; D is possibly TRBD1 (6 bases). Germline lookup yields CDR1 DFQATT and CDR2 SNEGSKA (reference sequence). The CDR3 length is 13 residues. Trimming stripped 2 bases from V and 8 bases from J, with 15 bases between. The CDR3 region is CSARFTGQDGYTF. DNA for the CDR3: TGCAGTGCTAGATTTACAGGGCAAGACGGCTACACCTTC.

This clonotype was counted ten times or more. This chain links TRBV9 with TRBJ2-3; 7 bases agree with TRBD2. This CDR3 has 15 residues. Germline V gene sequence: CDR1 SGDLS, CDR2 YYNGEE. V lost 0 bases, J lost 9 bases, and 10 bases stayed unmatched. The CDR3 is CASSVDSGVGSTQYF. For the CDR3, the DNA is TGTGCCAGCAGCGTAGACAGCGGGGTAGGCTCAACGCAGTATTTT.

This clonotype was observed many times. V and J are TRBV11-3 and TRBJ2-1, with D perhaps TRBD2 (6 bases). From germline, CDR1 is SGHNT and CDR2 YENEEA. V lost 3 bases, J lost 7 bases, and 13 bases lay in between. The CDR3 runs 14 residues. The CDR3 is CASSLSGFGNEQFF. CDR3 sequence (DNA): TGTGCCAGCAGCTTGAGCGGGTTCGGGAATGAGCAGTTCTTC.